This T cell receptor (beta chain) is from a study of long-term antiretroviral therapy in people with HIV. Across the study: The 2015 immediate-ART recommendation came about a decade after the earliest samples. General observations from the study: Specimens of blood were obtained during about 2004 to 2017, possibly under older ART regimens. Despite increasing after ART, diversity remained lower than that of transplant donor controls. Compared with controls, HIV repertoires showed narrower CDR3 length ranges.

The assay, immunoSEQ v3.0, was run at survey level. The method was immunoSEQ multiplex PCR; TCRdb's version includes in-frame clones alone and lacks a portion of them. The top ten clones hold about 7.3% of a sample with about 20,000 clones, 80% to 95% of them seen once. The CDR3 consists of 18 residues. Worth noting for this clone: Its antigen is unknown.

J is TRBJ2-3 and V is TRBV7-5; the DNA was not used to check the table's D call, TRBD2. TRBV7-5 counts as a pseudogene. The TCR sequence derives from a woman aged 45-60 years with HIV. The source was unsorted PBMCs, collected 4.4 years after starting antiretroviral therapy. Written as DNA, the CDR3 is TGTGCCAGAAGCTCATTAGCGGGGGGGAACGTTAGCACAGATACGCAGTATTTT. The encoded protein is CARSSLAGGNVSTDTQYF.